This T cell receptor (beta chain) was retrieved from a study of blood T cell repertoires in COVID-19. This CDR3 region has 12 residues. CDR1 is MNHEY and CDR2 is SVGAGI in the germline V gene. Trimming took 9 bases from V and 3 from J, leaving 12 bases between them. Under the authors' procedure: The assay estimated nucleated cells by amplifying reference gene primers. The method was immunoSEQ multiplex PCR; TCRdb's version includes in-frame clones alone and lacks a portion of them. V and J calls and clone size follow that table, whereas D and trimming were derived from the DNA. This table holds approximately 89,000 clones, approximately 87% found once.

The sample consisted of peripheral blood. The sequence was obtained from a woman between 65 and 79 years old with acute or convalescent COVID-19. This chain links TRBV6-5 with TRBJ2-7; D unclear. The CDR3: CASHQEGYEQYV. The CDR3 coding sequence is TGTGCCAGTCATCAGGAAGGCTACGAGCAGTACGTC.